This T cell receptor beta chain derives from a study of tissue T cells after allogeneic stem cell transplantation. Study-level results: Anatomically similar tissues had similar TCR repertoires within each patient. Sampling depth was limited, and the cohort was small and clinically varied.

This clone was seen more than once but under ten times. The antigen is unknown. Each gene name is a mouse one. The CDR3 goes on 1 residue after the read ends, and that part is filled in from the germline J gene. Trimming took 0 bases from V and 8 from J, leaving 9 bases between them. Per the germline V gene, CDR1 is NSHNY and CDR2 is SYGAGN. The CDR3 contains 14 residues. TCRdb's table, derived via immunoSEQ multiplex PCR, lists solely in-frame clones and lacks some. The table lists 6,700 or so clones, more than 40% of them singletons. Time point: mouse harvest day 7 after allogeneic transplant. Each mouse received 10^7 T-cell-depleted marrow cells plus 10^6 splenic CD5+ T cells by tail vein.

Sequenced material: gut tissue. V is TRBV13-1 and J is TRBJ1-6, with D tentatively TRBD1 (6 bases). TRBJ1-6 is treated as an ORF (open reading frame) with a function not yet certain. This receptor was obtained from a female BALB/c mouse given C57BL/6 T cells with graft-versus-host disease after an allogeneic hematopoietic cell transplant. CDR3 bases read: TGTGCCAGCAGTGATGAACAGGGTTATTCGCCCCTCTAC. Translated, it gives CASSDEQGYSPLY. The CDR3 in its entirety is CASSDEQGYSPLYF.